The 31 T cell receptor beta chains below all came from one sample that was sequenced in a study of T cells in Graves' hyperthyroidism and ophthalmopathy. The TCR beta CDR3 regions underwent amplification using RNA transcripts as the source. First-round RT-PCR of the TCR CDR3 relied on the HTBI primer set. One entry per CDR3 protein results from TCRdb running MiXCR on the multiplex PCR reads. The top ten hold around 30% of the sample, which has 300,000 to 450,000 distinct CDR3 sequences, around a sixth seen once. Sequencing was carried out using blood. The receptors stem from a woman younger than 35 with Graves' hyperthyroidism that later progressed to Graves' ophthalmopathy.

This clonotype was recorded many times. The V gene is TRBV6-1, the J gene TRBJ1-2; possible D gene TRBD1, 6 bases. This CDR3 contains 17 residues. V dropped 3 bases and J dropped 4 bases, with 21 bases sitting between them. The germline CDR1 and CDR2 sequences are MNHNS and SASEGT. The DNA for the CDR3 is TGTGCCAGCAGTGATCCGGGACAACCTGACGGAGGCTATGGCTACACCTTC. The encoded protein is CASSDPGQPDGGYGYTF.

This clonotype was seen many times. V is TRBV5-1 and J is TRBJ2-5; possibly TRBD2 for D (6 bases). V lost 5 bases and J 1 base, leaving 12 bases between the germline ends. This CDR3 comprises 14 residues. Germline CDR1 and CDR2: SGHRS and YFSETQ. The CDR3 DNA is TGCGCCAGCAGGCATAGCGGAGTCCAAGAGACCCAGTACTTC. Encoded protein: CASRHSGVQETQYF.

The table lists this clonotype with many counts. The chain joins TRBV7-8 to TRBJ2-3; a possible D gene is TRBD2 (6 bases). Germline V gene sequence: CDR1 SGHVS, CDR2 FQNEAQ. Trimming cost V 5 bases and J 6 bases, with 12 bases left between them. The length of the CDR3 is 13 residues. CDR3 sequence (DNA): TGTGCCAGCAGCCCCGGGAGAGGGGATACGCAGTATTTT. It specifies CASSPGRGDTQYF.

The CDR3 sequence: CAISERLGGGHEFF. The CDR3 bases are TGTGCCATCAGTGAGCGCTTAGGGGGAGGGCATGAGTTCTTC. The chain is built from TRBV10-3 and TRBJ2-1, with D perhaps TRBD2 (7 bases). Deletions cut 2 bases from V and 14 bases from J, with 19 bases between. Per germline, CDR1 ENHRY and CDR2 SYGVKD. This CDR3 has 14 amino acids.

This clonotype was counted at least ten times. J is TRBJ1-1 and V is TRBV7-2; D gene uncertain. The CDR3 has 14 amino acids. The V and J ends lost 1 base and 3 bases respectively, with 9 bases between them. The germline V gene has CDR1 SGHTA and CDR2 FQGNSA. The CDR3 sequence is CASSLDLLHTEAFF. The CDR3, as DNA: TGTGCCAGCAGCTTAGACCTTCTACACACTGAAGCTTTCTTT.

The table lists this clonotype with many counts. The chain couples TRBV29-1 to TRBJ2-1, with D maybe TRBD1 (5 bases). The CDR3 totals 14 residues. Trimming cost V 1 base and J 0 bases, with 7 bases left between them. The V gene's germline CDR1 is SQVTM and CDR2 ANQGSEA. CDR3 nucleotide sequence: TGCAGCGTTGAAGGGGGCACCTCCTACAATGAGCAGTTCTTC. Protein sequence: CSVEGGTSYNEQFF.

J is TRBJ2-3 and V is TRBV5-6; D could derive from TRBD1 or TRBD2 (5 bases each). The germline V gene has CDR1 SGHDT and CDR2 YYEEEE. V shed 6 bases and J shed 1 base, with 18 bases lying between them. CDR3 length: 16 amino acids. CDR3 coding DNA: TGTGCCAGCACCCAAATGGGGCGGGCCCGCACAGATACGCAGTATTTT. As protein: CASTQMGRARTDTQYF. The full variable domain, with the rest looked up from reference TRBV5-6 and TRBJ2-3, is DAGVTQSPTHLIKTRGQQVTLRCSPKSGHDTVSWYQQALGQGPQFIFQYYEEEERQRGNFPDRFSGHQFPNYSSELNVNALLLGDSALYLCASTQMGRARTDTQYFGPGTRLTVL.

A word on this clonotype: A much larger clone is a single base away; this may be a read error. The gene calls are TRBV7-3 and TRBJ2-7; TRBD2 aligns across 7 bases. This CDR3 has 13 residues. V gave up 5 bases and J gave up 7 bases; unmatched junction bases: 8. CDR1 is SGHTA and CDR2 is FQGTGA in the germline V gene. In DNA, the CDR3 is TGTGCCAGCAGCGTGGGAGGGACGGGAGAGCAGTACGTC. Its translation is CASSVGGTGEQYV.

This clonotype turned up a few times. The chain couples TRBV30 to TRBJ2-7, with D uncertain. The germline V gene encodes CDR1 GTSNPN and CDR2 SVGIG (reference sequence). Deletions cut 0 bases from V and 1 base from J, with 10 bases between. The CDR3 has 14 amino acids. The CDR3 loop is CAWSVHGLSYEQYF. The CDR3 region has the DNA TGTGCCTGGAGTGTACATGGGCTTTCCTACGAGCAGTACTTC. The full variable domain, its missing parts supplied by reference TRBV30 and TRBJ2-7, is SQTIHQWPATLVQPVGSPLSLECTVEGTSNPNLYWYRQAAGRGLQLLFYSVGIGQISSEVPQNLSASRPQDRQFILSSKKLLLSDSGFYLCAWSVHGLSYEQYFGPGTRLTVT.

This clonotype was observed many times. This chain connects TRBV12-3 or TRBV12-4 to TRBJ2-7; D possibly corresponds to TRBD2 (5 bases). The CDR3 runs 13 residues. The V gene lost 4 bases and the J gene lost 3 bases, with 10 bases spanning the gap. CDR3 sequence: CASSSLRGYEQYF. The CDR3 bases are TGTGCCAGCAGTTCTCTACGGGGCTACGAGCAGTACTTC.

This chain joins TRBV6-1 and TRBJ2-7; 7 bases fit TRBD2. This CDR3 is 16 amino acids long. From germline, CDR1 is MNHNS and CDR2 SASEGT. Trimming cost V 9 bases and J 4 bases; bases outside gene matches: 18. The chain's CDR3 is CASPRAGLSSGYEQYF. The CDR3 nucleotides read TGTGCCAGTCCACGGGCGGGTCTGTCTAGCGGATACGAGCAGTACTTC.

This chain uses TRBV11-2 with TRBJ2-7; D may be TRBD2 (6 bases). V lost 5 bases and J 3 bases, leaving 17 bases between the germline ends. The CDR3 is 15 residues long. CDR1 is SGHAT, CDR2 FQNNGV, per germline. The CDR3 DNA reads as TGTGCCAGCAGCCCCGCCTATGGAGGGGTCTACGAGCAGTACTTC. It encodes CASSPAYGGVYEQYF.

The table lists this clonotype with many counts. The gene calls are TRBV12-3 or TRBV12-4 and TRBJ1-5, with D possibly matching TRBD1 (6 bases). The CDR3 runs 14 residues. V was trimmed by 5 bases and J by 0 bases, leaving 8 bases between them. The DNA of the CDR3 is TGTGCCAGCAGTGGGGGCAATAGCAATCAGCCCCAGCATTTT. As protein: CASSGGNSNQPQHF.

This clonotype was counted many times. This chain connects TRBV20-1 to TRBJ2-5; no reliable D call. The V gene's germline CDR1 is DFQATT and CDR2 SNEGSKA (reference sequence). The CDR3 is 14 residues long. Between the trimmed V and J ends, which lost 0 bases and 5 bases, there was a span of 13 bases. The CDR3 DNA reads TGCAGTGCTAGAGATGCTAACATTGGGGAGACCCAGTACTTC. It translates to CSARDANIGETQYF.

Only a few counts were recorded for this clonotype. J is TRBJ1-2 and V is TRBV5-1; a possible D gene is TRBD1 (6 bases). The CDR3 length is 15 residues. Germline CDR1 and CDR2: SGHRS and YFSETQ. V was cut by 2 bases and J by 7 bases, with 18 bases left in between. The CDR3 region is CASSFNVGTGSGYTF. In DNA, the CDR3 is TGCGCCAGCAGCTTTAATGTCGGCACAGGGAGTGGCTACACCTTC.

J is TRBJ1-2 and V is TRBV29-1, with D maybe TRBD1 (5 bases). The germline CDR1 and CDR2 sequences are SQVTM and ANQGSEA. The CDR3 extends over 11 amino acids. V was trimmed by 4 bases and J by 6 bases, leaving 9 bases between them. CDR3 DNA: TGCAGCGTTGGAGGGGCGGATGGCTACACCTTC. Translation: CSVGGADGYTF.

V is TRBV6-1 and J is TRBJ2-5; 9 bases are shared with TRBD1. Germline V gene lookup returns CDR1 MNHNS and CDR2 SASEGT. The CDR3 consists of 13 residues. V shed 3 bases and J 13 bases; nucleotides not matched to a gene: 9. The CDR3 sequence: CASSDDRDRVGYF. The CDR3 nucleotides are TGTGCCAGCAGTGACGACCGGGACAGGGTGGGGTACTTC.

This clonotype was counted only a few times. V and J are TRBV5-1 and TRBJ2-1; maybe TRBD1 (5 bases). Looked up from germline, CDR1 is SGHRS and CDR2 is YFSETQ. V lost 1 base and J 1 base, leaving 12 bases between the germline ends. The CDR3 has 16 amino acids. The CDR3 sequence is CASSLRGYNSYNEQFF. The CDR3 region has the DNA TGCGCCAGCAGCTTGAGGGGCTATAATTCCTACAATGAGCAGTTCTTC.

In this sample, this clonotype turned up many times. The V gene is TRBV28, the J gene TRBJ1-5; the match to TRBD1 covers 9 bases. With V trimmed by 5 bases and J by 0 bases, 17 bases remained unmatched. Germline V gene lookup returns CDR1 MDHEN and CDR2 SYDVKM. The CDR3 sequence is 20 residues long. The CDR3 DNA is TGTGCCAGCAGTCGCCTCCCCAGCCGGGACAGGGCTTATAGCAATCAGCCCCAGCATTTT. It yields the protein CASSRLPSRDRAYSNQPQHF.

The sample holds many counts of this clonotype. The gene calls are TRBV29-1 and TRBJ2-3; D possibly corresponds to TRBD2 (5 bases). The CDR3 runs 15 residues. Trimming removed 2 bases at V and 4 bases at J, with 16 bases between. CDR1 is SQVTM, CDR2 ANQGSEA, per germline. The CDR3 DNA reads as TGCAGCGTTGAATCGCTAGCAGAGGAAGCAGATACGCAGTATTTT. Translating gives CSVESLAEEADTQYF.

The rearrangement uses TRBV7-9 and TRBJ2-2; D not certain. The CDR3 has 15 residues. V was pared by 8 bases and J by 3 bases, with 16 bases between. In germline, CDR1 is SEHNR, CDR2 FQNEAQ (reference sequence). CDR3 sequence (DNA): TGTGCCAGCGCGAGAAGAACCCGAGACACCGGGGAGCTGTTTTTT. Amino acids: CASARRTRDTGELFF.

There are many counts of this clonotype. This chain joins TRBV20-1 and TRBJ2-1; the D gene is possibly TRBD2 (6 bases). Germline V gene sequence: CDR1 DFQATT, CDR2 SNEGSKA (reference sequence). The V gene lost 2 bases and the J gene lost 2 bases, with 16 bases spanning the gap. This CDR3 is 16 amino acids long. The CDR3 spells CSARKTEGVTYNEQFF. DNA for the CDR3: TGCAGTGCTAGAAAGACGGAGGGAGTAACCTACAATGAGCAGTTCTTC.

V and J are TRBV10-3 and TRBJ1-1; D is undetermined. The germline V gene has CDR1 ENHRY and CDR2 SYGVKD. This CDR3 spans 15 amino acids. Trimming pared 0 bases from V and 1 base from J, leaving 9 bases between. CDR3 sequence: CAISESTVGNTEAFF. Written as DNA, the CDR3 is TGTGCCATCAGTGAGTCGACGGTCGGGAACACTGAAGCTTTCTTT.

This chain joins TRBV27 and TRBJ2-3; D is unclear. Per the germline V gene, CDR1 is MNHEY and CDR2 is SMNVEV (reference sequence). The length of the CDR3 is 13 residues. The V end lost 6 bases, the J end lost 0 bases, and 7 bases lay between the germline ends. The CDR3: CASRRLSTDTQYF. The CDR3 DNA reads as TGTGCCAGCAGACGTCTTAGCACAGATACGCAGTATTTT.

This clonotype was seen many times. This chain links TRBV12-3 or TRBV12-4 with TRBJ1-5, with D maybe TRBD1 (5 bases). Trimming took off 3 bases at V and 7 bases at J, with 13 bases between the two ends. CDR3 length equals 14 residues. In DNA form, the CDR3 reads TGTGCCAGCAGTTTTTCAGGGAGAGGACAGCCCCAGCATTTT. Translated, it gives CASSFSGRGQPQHF.

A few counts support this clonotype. The DNA for the CDR3 is TGTGCCAGCAGCTTGCCCTTGCGCGGGAAAGATGGGGCCAAAAACATTCAGTACTTC. Protein product: CASSLPLRGKDGAKNIQYF. The rearrangement uses TRBV5-5 and TRBJ2-4; D possibly corresponds to TRBD2 (6 bases). The CDR3 has 19 amino acids. Germline loops: CDR1 SGHKS, CDR2 YYEKEE (reference sequence). The V end was cut by 1 base, the J end by 1 base, with 21 bases between.

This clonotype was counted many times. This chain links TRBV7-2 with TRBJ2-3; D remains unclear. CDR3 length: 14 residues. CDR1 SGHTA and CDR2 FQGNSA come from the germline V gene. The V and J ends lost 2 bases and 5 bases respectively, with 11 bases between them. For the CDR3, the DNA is TGTGCCAGCAGCTTATTTCCCAACGGAGATACGCAGTATTTT. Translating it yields CASSLFPNGDTQYF.

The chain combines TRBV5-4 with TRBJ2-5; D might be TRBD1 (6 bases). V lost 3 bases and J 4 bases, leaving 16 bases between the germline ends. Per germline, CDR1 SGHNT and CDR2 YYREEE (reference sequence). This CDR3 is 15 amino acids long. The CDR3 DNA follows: TGTGCCAGCAGCTGGTCGGGACACTACCGAGAGACCCAGTACTTC. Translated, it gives CASSWSGHYRETQYF.

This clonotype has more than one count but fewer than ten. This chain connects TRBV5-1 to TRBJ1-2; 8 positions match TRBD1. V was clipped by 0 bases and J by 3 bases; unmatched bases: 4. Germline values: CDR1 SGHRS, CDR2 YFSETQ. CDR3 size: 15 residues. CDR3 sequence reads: CASSLGQGFYYGYTF. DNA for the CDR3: TGCGCCAGCAGCTTGGGACAGGGGTTTTACTATGGCTACACCTTC.

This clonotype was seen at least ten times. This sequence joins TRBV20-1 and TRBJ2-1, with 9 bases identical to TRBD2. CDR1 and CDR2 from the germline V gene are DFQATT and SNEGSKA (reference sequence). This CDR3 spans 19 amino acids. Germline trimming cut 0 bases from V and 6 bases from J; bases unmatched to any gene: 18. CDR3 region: CSARDPAAERGRATNEQFF. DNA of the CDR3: TGCAGTGCTAGAGACCCCGCCGCTGAGCGCGGGAGGGCTACCAATGAGCAGTTCTTC.

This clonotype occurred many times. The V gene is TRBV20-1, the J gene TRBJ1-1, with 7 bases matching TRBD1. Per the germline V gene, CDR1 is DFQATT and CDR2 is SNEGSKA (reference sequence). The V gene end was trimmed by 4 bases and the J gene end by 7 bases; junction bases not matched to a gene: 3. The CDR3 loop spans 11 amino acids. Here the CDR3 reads CSATQGVEAFF. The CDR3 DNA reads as TGCAGTGCTACGCAGGGGGTTGAAGCTTTCTTT.